A selection of T cell receptor beta chains follows, all from one sample in a study of T cell repertoires in cytomegalovirus infection. No antigen has been assigned to these receptors. MiXCR, run by TCRdb on the reads, gives a single entry per CDR3 protein. Found here are about 570,000 distinct CDR3 sequences, roughly 42% of them singletons; the top ten hold 48%. The starting material was cultured PBMCs, obtained from culture after CMV antigen stimulation. These receptors came from a human donor in good health (CMV status not recorded). Some clones in this sample may be carry-over from other donors' samples. CDR3s include the opening cysteine and the closing phenylalanine or tryptophan. A D gene is named only where the DNA matches it firmly. Not all rows give a size; the values are once, few, many and, for expanded clones, a class.

abundance: few; d_gene: -; j_gene: TRBJ2-7; v_gene: TRBV5-1; CDR3aa: CASSLFPGARTDEQYF; CDR3nt: TGCGCCAGCAGCTTGTTCCCGGGGGCCCGGACGGACGAGCAGTACTTC
abundance: -; d_gene: TRBD1; j_gene: TRBJ1-6; v_gene: TRBV7-8; CDR3aa: CASSRTGGFNSPLHF; CDR3nt: TGTGCCAGCAGCCGGACAGGGGGCTTTAATTCACCCCTCCACTTT
abundance: few; d_gene: -; j_gene: TRBJ1-2; v_gene: TRBV7-9; CDR3aa: CASRAPGPANYGYTF; CDR3nt: TGTGCCAGCAGAGCCCCGGGGCCTGCTAACTATGGCTACACCTTC
abundance: -; d_gene: TRBD1; j_gene: TRBJ1-1; v_gene: TRBV6-7; CDR3aa: CASSSGTDTEAFF; CDR3nt: TGTGCCAGCAGTAGCGGGACAGACACTGAAGCTTTCTTT
abundance: -; d_gene: -; j_gene: TRBJ1-3; v_gene: TRBV5-4; CDR3aa: CASPRIGISGNTIYF; CDR3nt: TGTGCCAGCCCTCGTATTGGTATATCTGGAAACACCATATATTTT
abundance: -; d_gene: -; j_gene: TRBJ1-2; v_gene: TRBV11-2; CDR3aa: CASSPKGIGYTF; CDR3nt: TGTGCCAGCAGCCCCAAGGGAATTGGCTACACCTTC
abundance: -; d_gene: -; j_gene: TRBJ2-3; v_gene: TRBV6-2/TRBV6-3; CDR3aa: CATHGSFTDTQYF; CDR3nt: TGTGCCACACACGGGAGCTTCACAGATACGCAGTATTTT
abundance: -; d_gene: -; j_gene: TRBJ2-7; v_gene: TRBV6-6; CDR3aa: CASTSGLALYEQYF; CDR3nt: TGTGCCAGCACCAGTGGGCTAGCCCTCTACGAGCAGTACTTC
abundance: -; d_gene: -; j_gene: TRBJ2-6; v_gene: TRBV7-9; CDR3aa: CASSRTVGGFTGANVLTF; CDR3nt: TGTGCCAGCAGCAGAACAGTGGGAGGATTTACTGGGGCCAACGTCCTGACTTTC
abundance: -; d_gene: -; j_gene: TRBJ1-3; v_gene: TRBV20-1; CDR3aa: CSARDPGGNTIYF; CDR3nt: TGCAGTGCTAGAGATCCTGGTGGAAACACCATATATTTT